This T cell receptor (beta chain) comes out of a study of STAT5B mutations in CD4+ large granular lymphocyte leukemia. About the study: Among healthy donors, a particular HLA allele went with more CDR3 'QG' motifs. Study-wide results and limits: No patients shared main leukemic clonotypes, though about 26% appeared at low frequency elsewhere. Top patient clones used TRBV06 genes more often: 8/27 versus 2/35 in controls.

Libraries were prepared by immunoSEQ multiplex PCR; TCRdb keeps only in-frame clonotypes and omits some of them. Among 30,000 to 40,000 clones listed, around 80% were seen once. In germline, CDR1 is GTSNPN, CDR2 SVGIG (reference sequence). The CDR3 sequence is 14 residues long. V was pared by 0 bases and J by 2 bases, with 11 bases between. Buffy coats from healthy blood donors served as controls. A single count supports this clone. Its matching antigen is unknown. The V call is TRBV30, the J call TRBJ2-7, with D unresolved. This TCR was recovered from a human donor in good health. Sequencing input: CD4+ T cells from blood buffy coats. The CDR3 bases are TGTGCCTGGAGTGTACAGAATCGGGCCTACGAGCAGTACTTC. Encoded protein: CAWSVQNRAYEQYF.